This entry lists 22 T cell receptor beta chains sequenced from one sample in a study of cytomegalovirus exposure and HLA in healthy donors. The PCR made use of 60 Vbeta and 13 Jbeta primers. Produced via immunoSEQ multiplex PCR; TCRdb's table is partial and in-frame only. This sample's clone table lists more than 45,000 clones. What was sequenced was PBMCs. Source of these receptors: a male donor in good health and CMV-seronegative.

The rearrangement uses TRBV5-1 and TRBJ2-5, with 13 positions matching TRBD2. The CDR3 is 20 amino acids. CDR1 is SGHRS and CDR2 is YFSETQ in the germline V gene. V trimming: 4 bases; J trimming: 1 base; junction bases outside the gene matches: 16. CDR3 protein: CASSGRDRGTSGALQETQYF. CDR3 DNA sequence: TGCGCCAGCAGCGGCCGGGACAGGGGGACTAGCGGGGCTCTCCAAGAGACCCAGTACTTC.

The V gene is TRBV6-5, the J gene TRBJ1-1; no clear D. CDR1 MNHEY and CDR2 SVGAGI come from the germline V gene. V was shortened by 0 bases and J by 2 bases, with 10 bases between the two germline ends. This CDR3 region has 15 residues. CDR3 region: CASSYSSQPNTEAFF. For the CDR3, the DNA is TGTGCCAGCAGTTACTCTTCACAGCCAAACACTGAAGCTTTCTTT.

This chain uses TRBV9 with TRBJ1-1, with D uncertain. The CDR3 consists of 13 residues. CDR1 and CDR2 from the germline V gene are SGDLS and YYNGEE. V lost 7 bases to trimming and J lost 4 bases, with 14 bases between them. This CDR3 reads CASYDLGGTEAFF. CDR3 sequence (DNA): TGTGCCAGCTACGACCTGGGAGGCACTGAAGCTTTCTTT.

The chain joins TRBV4-3 to TRBJ2-1; D uncertain. The CDR3 has 16 amino acids. Trimming took 0 bases from V and 2 from J, leaving 11 bases between them. Germline V gives CDR1 LGHNA, CDR2 YSLEER. CDR3 protein: CASSQDRWAAYNEQFF. The CDR3, as DNA: TGCGCCAGCAGCCAAGATAGGTGGGCTGCCTACAATGAGCAGTTCTTC.

This chain uses TRBV18 with TRBJ2-5, with 10 positions matching TRBD1. Germline lookup yields CDR1 KGHSH and CDR2 LQKENI. CDR3 length: 14 amino acids. The J segment lost 5 bases and the V segment lost 7 bases, leaving 7 bases of the junction unmatched. CDR3 amino acids: CASWGQGPRETQYF. CDR3 nucleotide sequence: TGTGCCAGCTGGGGACAGGGGCCGAGGGAGACCCAGTACTTC.

V gene TRBV6-1 combines with J gene TRBJ1-5, with a weak D call TRBD1 (5 bases). Germline values: CDR1 MNHNS, CDR2 SASEGT. Trimming left V 4 bases short and J 7 bases short, with 11 bases between. This CDR3 region has 13 residues. CDR3 residues: CASSGGAHQPQHF. CDR3 DNA: TGTGCCAGCAGTGGTGGGGCTCACCAGCCCCAGCATTTT.

This rearrangement joins TRBV6-5 to TRBJ2-5; D might be TRBD2 (7 bases). Germline V lookup: CDR1 MNHEY, CDR2 SVGAGI. V lost 4 bases, J lost 5 bases, and 17 bases lay in between. The CDR3 runs 15 residues. CDR3 sequence reads: CASSSAGAGKETQYF. The CDR3, as DNA: TGTGCCAGCAGTTCGGCGGGGGCCGGGAAGGAGACCCAGTACTTC.

CDR3 sequence reads: CASNHFTDTQYF. CDR3 sequence (DNA): TGTGCCAGCAACCACTTCACAGATACGCAGTATTTT. The gene calls are TRBV5-6 and TRBJ2-3; D is uncertain. Germline lookup yields CDR1 SGHDT and CDR2 YYEEEE. The CDR3 covers 12 residues. Trimming stripped 6 bases from V and 2 bases from J, with 7 bases between.

This chain links TRBV7-9 with TRBJ1-1, with TRBD1 matching over 7 bases. The CDR3 sequence is 14 residues long. The V segment lost 7 bases and the J segment 1 base; nucleotides outside the gene matches: 6. The V gene's germline CDR1 is SEHNR and CDR2 FQNEAQ (reference sequence). The CDR3 DNA reads as TGTGCCAGCACCGACAGGGCTACGAACACTGAAGCTTTCTTT. Amino acids: CASTDRATNTEAFF. Using reference TRBV7-9 and TRBJ1-1 for the parts outside the CDR3, the full variable domain is DTGVSQNPRHKITKRGQNVTFRCDPISEHNRLYWYRQTLGQGPEFLTYFQNEAQLEKSRLLSDRFSAERPKGSFSTLEIQRTEQGDSAMYLCASTDRATNTEAFFGQGTRLTVV.

The V and J genes are TRBV6-6 and TRBJ1-6; D remains ambiguous. Germline CDR1 and CDR2: MNHNY and SVGAGI (reference sequence). Trimming left V 2 bases short and J 7 bases short, with 12 bases between. The CDR3 is 15 residues long. The DNA for the CDR3 is TGTGCCAGCAGTTACGCGCGCGGCCGGAATTCACCCCTCCACTTT. It yields the protein CASSYARGRNSPLHF.

The rearrangement links TRBV6-5 to TRBJ2-7; tentative D call: TRBD2 (5 bases). The germline CDR1 and CDR2 sequences are MNHEY and SVGAGI. Trimming removed 2 bases at V and 7 bases at J, with 15 bases between. This CDR3 has 14 residues. CDR3: CASSYDQSRGEQYF. CDR3 coding DNA: TGTGCCAGCAGTTACGATCAGTCCCGGGGTGAGCAGTACTTC.

This chain uses TRBV5-4 with TRBJ1-4; TRBD1 matches 8 bases. Trimming removed 4 bases from V and 7 bases from J; junction bases left unmatched: 12. Germline loops: CDR1 SGHNT, CDR2 YYREEE (reference sequence). The CDR3 is made up of 16 amino acids. This chain's CDR3 is CASSPGGQGTGEKLFF. CDR3 nucleotides: TGTGCCAGCAGCCCAGGAGGACAGGGAACGGGTGAAAAACTGTTTTTT.

The genes are TRBV6-5 and TRBJ1-2; D is undetermined. The V and J ends lost 3 bases and 3 bases respectively, with 17 bases between them. This CDR3 has 16 amino acids. Germline CDR1 MNHEY, CDR2 SVGAGI. The CDR3 loop is CASSYEAKAGDYGYTF. The CDR3 DNA is TGTGCCAGCAGTTATGAGGCCAAGGCCGGAGACTATGGCTACACCTTC.

The chain has TRBV7-9 and TRBJ2-3; D is ambiguous. The germline gives CDR1 SEHNR, CDR2 FQNEAQ (reference sequence). The CDR3 length is 14 residues. Trimming took 3 bases from V and 4 from J, leaving 11 bases between them. CDR3 loop: CASSLVPRADTQYF. The CDR3 nucleotides are TGTGCCAGCAGCTTGGTACCCCGCGCAGATACGCAGTATTTT. The full variable domain, its missing parts supplied by reference TRBV7-9 and TRBJ2-3, is DTGVSQNPRHKITKRGQNVTFRCDPISEHNRLYWYRQTLGQGPEFLTYFQNEAQLEKSRLLSDRFSAERPKGSFSTLEIQRTEQGDSAMYLCASSLVPRADTQYFGPGTRLTVL.

This chain connects TRBV6-4 to TRBJ2-7, with D possibly matching TRBD2 (5 bases). The CDR3 sequence is 16 residues long. V lost 4 bases to trimming and J lost 10 bases, with 26 bases between them. Germline CDR1 is MRHNA and CDR2 is SNTAGT. CDR3 DNA: TGTGCCAGCAGTGTGTCCCGGACTCCTCCCCCCCCAGGTCAGTACTTC. Translating it yields CASSVSRTPPPPGQYF.

J is TRBJ1-2 and V is TRBV28; D perhaps matches TRBD1 (6 bases). This CDR3 comprises 12 residues. The germline gives CDR1 MDHEN, CDR2 SYDVKM. V shed 6 bases and J shed 8 bases, with 13 bases lying between them. Written as DNA, the CDR3 is TGTGCCAGCAGCACAGGGTTGGAGGGCTACACCTTC. Its protein product is CASSTGLEGYTF.

The J gene is TRBJ2-3, the V gene TRBV5-1; TRBD2 agrees at 9 bases. The CDR3 consists of 16 residues. With 0 bases clipped from V and 6 bases from J, the junction kept 8 bases outside the gene matches. The germline V gene has CDR1 SGHRS and CDR2 YFSETQ. The CDR3 loop reads CASSLGGGLAGDTQYF. The CDR3 DNA follows: TGCGCCAGCAGCTTGGGGGGGGGACTAGCAGGTGATACGCAGTATTTT. The variable domain in full, completed from reference TRBV5-1 and TRBJ2-3, reads KAGVTQTPRYLIKTRGQQVTLSCSPISGHRSVSWYQQTPGQGLQFLFEYFSETQRNKGNFPGRFSGRQFSNSRSEMNVSTLELGDSALYLCASSLGGGLAGDTQYFGPGTRLTVL.

The chain combines TRBV6-5 with TRBJ1-1, with D unresolved. CDR1 is MNHEY and CDR2 is SVGAGI in the germline V gene. The CDR3 consists of 13 residues. Trimming pared 8 bases from V and 4 bases from J, leaving 14 bases between. The CDR3 is CASGPGFSTEAFF. Here the CDR3 DNA reads TGTGCCAGCGGCCCCGGGTTTTCCACTGAAGCTTTCTTT.

V gene TRBV9 combines with J gene TRBJ2-1; 9 positions match TRBD2. The length of the CDR3 is 14 residues. Germline V gene sequence: CDR1 SGDLS, CDR2 YYNGEE. After removal of 4 bases from V and 7 bases from J, the junction contained 6 bases not matched to a gene. CDR3 region: CASSPRTSDNEQFF. The CDR3, as DNA: TGTGCCAGCAGCCCTCGGACTAGCGATAATGAGCAGTTCTTC.

V usage is TRBV10-3 and J usage is TRBJ1-1; maybe TRBD1 (5 bases). The ends were cut back, 7 bases at V and 0 bases at J, with 12 bases in the middle. The germline V gene has CDR1 ENHRY and CDR2 SYGVKD. This CDR3 has 14 residues. This CDR3 reads CAINTGDMNTEAFF. DNA for the CDR3: TGTGCCATCAATACAGGCGATATGAACACTGAAGCTTTCTTT.

This chain uses TRBV11-2 with TRBJ1-1, with D hard to call. From germline, CDR1 is SGHAT and CDR2 FQNNGV. The CDR3 spans 14 residues. V lost 0 bases to trimming and J lost 6 bases, with 11 bases between them. The CDR3 region is CASSLERGKPEAFF. CDR3 nucleotide sequence: TGTGCCAGCAGCTTAGAGCGGGGAAAGCCTGAAGCTTTCTTT.

This rearrangement joins TRBV29-1 to TRBJ1-2, with no clear D. The CDR3 is made up of 11 amino acids. Deletions cut 7 bases from V and 8 bases from J, with 14 bases between. The germline V gene has CDR1 SQVTM and CDR2 ANQGSEA. The CDR3 nucleotides are TGCAGCGCGGCGGAGGTGTGGGGCTACACCTTC. This gives the protein CSAAEVWGYTF.